Presented here are 23 T cell receptor beta chains from one specimen sequenced in a study of blood T cells in healthy people across ages. It was with a sample-barcoded 5' primer and a J-beta primer mix that a second PCR of roughly 7 to 12 cycles was run. TCRdb reprocessed the 5' RACE reads via MiXCR and lists one record per CDR3 protein. This table holds around 780,000 distinct CDR3 sequences, about a quarter found once. Another study also made use of these data, one on T cells of mothers and their children.

Input material: blood. All receptors derive from a boy aged 5-17 years in good health.

This clonotype was seen a few times. The chain combines TRBV12-3 or TRBV12-4 with TRBJ1-5, with a possible D match to TRBD1 (5 bases). The V gene lost 3 bases and the J gene lost 2 bases, with 17 bases spanning the gap. The CDR3 has 17 amino acids. The CDR3: CASSFASAGVGNQPQHF. The CDR3 DNA sequence: TGTGCCAGCAGTTTCGCGTCGGCGGGGGTCGGCAATCAGCCCCAGCATTTT.

The CDR3 nucleotides read TGTGCCAGCACAAACCAGGCTGCGGGTAGTGAAAAACTGTTTTTT. It encodes CASTNQAAGSEKLFF. V is TRBV2 and J is TRBJ1-4; D uncertain. This CDR3 has 15 residues. The germline gives CDR1 SNHLY, CDR2 FYNNEI. V was trimmed by 7 bases and J by 7 bases, leaving 19 bases between them.

The chain uses TRBV5-1 and TRBJ2-7, with D perhaps TRBD2 (6 bases). The DNA matches TRBJ2-1 better at its end, which makes the J call doubtful. The CDR3 is 16 amino acids. The V gene's germline CDR1 is SGHRS and CDR2 YFSETQ. The CDR3 sequence: CASSLDVGGLYNEQFF. CDR3 DNA sequence: TGCGCCAGCAGCTTGGATGTGGGGGGACTCTACAATGAGCAGTTCTTC.

This clonotype was counted between two and nine times. V and J are TRBV5-1 and TRBJ2-5, with TRBD1 matching over 11 bases. The J call could be wrong; TRBJ2-7 is a better fit for the DNA end. The CDR3 runs 14 residues. Germline V gene lookup returns CDR1 SGHRS and CDR2 YFSETQ. The CDR3 coding sequence is TGCGCCAGCAGCAAGGACAGGGGGCTTGACGAGCAGTACTTC. Translation: CASSKDRGLDEQYF.

This chain uses TRBV7-8 with TRBJ1-1; 7 bases map to TRBD1. Per germline, CDR1 SGHVS and CDR2 FQNEAQ. The V and J ends lost 1 base and 6 bases, in that order; junction bases with no gene match: 5. This CDR3 has 14 residues. In nucleotides, the CDR3 is TGTGCCAGCAGCTTAGTAGGTGACAGGGCTGAAGCTTTCTTT. It translates to CASSLVGDRAEAFF. Based on the CDR3 plus reference TRBV7-8 and TRBJ1-1, the full variable domain is GAGVSQSPRYKVAKRGQDVALRCDPISGHVSLFWYQQALGQGPEFLTYFQNEAQLDKSGLPSDRFFAERPEGSVSTLKIQRTQQEDSAVYLCASSLVGDRAEAFFGQGTRLTVV.

This clonotype was seen only a few times. The chain couples TRBV20-1 to TRBJ1-2; D not resolved. Trimming left V 3 bases short and J 5 bases short, with 7 bases between. This CDR3 region has 11 residues. Germline V lookup: CDR1 DFQATT, CDR2 SNEGSKA (reference sequence). The CDR3 sequence is CSARTFYGYTF. Written as DNA, the CDR3 is TGCAGTGCTAGGACTTTTTATGGCTACACCTTC.

The table lists this clonotype with a few counts. This sequence joins TRBV4-2 and TRBJ1-2; no firm D call. CDR1 and CDR2 from the germline V gene are LGHNA and YNFKEQ. With 0 bases removed from V and 5 bases from J, the gap between germline ends came to 19 bases. The CDR3 sequence is 17 residues long. The CDR3 reads CASSQDWGKVTGYGYTF. The CDR3 DNA sequence: TGTGCCAGCAGCCAAGACTGGGGTAAGGTGACTGGGTATGGCTACACCTTC.

The chain employs TRBV14 and TRBJ2-7, with D possibly being TRBD2 (6 bases). From germline, CDR1 is SGHDN and CDR2 FVKESK. Trimming cost V 1 base and J 4 bases, with 20 bases left between them. The CDR3 is 17 residues long. The CDR3 sequence: CASSQALAAPSLYEQYF. CDR3 sequence (DNA): TGTGCCAGCAGCCAAGCGTTAGCGGCGCCTTCTCTTTACGAGCAGTACTTC. Full variable domain (outside the CDR3, taken from reference TRBV14 and TRBJ2-7): EAGVTQFPSHSVIEKGQTVTLRCDPISGHDNLYWYRRVMGKEIKFLLHFVKESKQDESGMPNNRFLAERTGGTYSTLKVQPAELEDSGVYFCASSQALAAPSLYEQYFGPGTRLTVT.

The V gene is TRBV10-3, the J gene TRBJ2-5, with a weak D call TRBD2 (6 bases). The DNA end lines up better with TRBJ2-1; the J call may be wrong. CDR3 length: 15 residues. The germline V gene encodes CDR1 ENHRY and CDR2 SYGVKD. The chain's CDR3 is CAISSRDSFYNEQFF. The CDR3 region has the DNA TGTGCCATCAGTAGCCGGGACTCCTTCTACAATGAGCAGTTCTTC.

The chain recombines TRBV20-1 with TRBJ1-6; TRBD1 might be the D (5 bases). Germline CDR1 DFQATT, CDR2 SNEGSKA (reference sequence). This CDR3 has 16 amino acids. The ends were cut back, 5 bases at V and 0 bases at J, with 14 bases in the middle. The CDR3 DNA sequence: TGCAGTGCTCGGGACTCCGCCAGCTCCTATAATTCACCCCTCCACTTT. Protein sequence: CSARDSASSYNSPLHF.

This sequence joins TRBV12-3 or TRBV12-4 and TRBJ2-5, with D possibly TRBD2 on 6 matching bases. The CDR3 length is 14 residues. With 1 base removed from V and 4 bases from J, the gap between germline ends came to 10 bases. CDR3 nucleotide sequence: TGTGCCAGCAGTTTAGATGGAGGGCGAGAGACCCAGTACTTC. It codes for CASSLDGGRETQYF.

This clonotype has more than one count but fewer than ten. V usage is TRBV29-1 and J usage is TRBJ1-3, with TRBD1 matching 10 bases. V lost 2 bases, J lost 4 bases, and 2 bases stayed unmatched. Germline-derived CDR1 and CDR2 are SQVTM and ANQGSEA. This CDR3 contains 14 residues. CDR3 coding DNA: TGCAGCGTTGAAACGGGACAGGGGGGAAACACCATATATTTT. Protein: CSVETGQGGNTIYF.

The chain uses TRBV5-1 and TRBJ2-7; D call uncertain. The CDR3 length is 13 residues. Germline CDR1 SGHRS, CDR2 YFSETQ. V lost 5 bases to trimming and J lost 2 bases, with 11 bases between them. The CDR3: CASSNDWTYEQYF. The CDR3 DNA reads TGCGCCAGCAGTAATGACTGGACCTACGAGCAGTACTTC.

This rearrangement joins TRBV5-6 to TRBJ2-5; tentative D call: TRBD2 (6 bases). CDR1 and CDR2 (germline): SGHDT, YYEEEE. Deletions cut 4 bases from V and 1 base from J, with 11 bases between. This CDR3 comprises 14 residues. The CDR3 is CASSVGLIQETQYF. CDR3 nucleotide sequence: TGTGCCAGCAGCGTAGGACTAATCCAAGAGACCCAGTACTTC.

Written as DNA, the CDR3 is TGTGCCAGCAGCGGGGGGCGGAACAATGAGCAGTTCTTC. Its protein is CASSGGRNNEQFF. This chain links TRBV11-2 with TRBJ2-1, with D perhaps being TRBD1 or TRBD2 (6 bases each). Per the germline V gene, CDR1 is SGHAT and CDR2 is FQNNGV. CDR3 size: 13 residues. Trimming removed 5 bases at V and 5 bases at J, with 10 bases between.

The rearrangement uses TRBV9 and TRBJ2-5, with TRBD2 as a possible D gene (5 bases). The end of the DNA aligns better with TRBJ2-7, so the J call may be wrong. CDR1 and CDR2 from the germline V gene are SGDLS and YYNGEE. The CDR3 consists of 12 residues. The CDR3 DNA follows: TGTGCCAGCAGCGTAGGAGGGCACGAGCAGTACTTC. Its translation is CASSVGGHEQYF.

The chain recombines TRBV5-5 with TRBJ2-1, with D uncertain. CDR3 length: 16 amino acids. Trimming removed 0 bases at V and 2 bases at J, with 12 bases between. Looked up from germline, CDR1 is SGHKS and CDR2 is YYEKEE (reference sequence). The CDR3 spells CASSLVPEHPYNEQFF. CDR3 DNA: TGTGCCAGCAGCTTGGTCCCCGAACACCCCTACAATGAGCAGTTCTTC.

Many counts were recorded for this clonotype. The J gene is TRBJ1-5, the V gene TRBV7-9, with 9 positions matching TRBD1. The V and J ends lost 3 bases and 1 base, in that order; junction bases with no gene match: 1. The germline gives CDR1 SEHNR, CDR2 FQNEAQ (reference sequence). The CDR3 has 15 amino acids. CDR3 DNA: TGTGCCAGCAGCTTGACAGGGGGAAGCAATCAGCCCCAGCATTTT. This codes for CASSLTGGSNQPQHF.

A few counts support this clonotype. The chain carries TRBV5-1 and TRBJ2-5, with 7 positions matching TRBD1. Losses at the gene ends were 3 bases for V and 3 bases for J; bases not matched to a gene: 5. The CDR3 covers 14 residues. Germline V gene sequence: CDR1 SGHRS, CDR2 YFSETQ. CDR3 sequence reads: CASSSDREEETQYF. Written as DNA, the CDR3 is TGCGCCAGCAGCTCTGACAGGGAAGAAGAGACCCAGTACTTC.

DNA of the CDR3: TGTGCCAGCAGCGTAGAGGGGACAGGCACTGAAGCTTTCTTT. Protein: CASSVEGTGTEAFF. This chain connects TRBV9 to TRBJ1-1, with TRBD1 matching over 8 bases. V was pared by 0 bases and J by 4 bases, with 2 bases of the junction left unmatched. The CDR3 totals 14 residues. CDR1 and CDR2 from the germline V gene are SGDLS and YYNGEE.

The CDR3 DNA reads as TGCGCCAGCAGCTTTTACTCTGACGCGAACACCGGGGAGCTGTTTTTT. Its protein product is CASSFYSDANTGELFF. The chain uses TRBV5-1 and TRBJ2-2, with unresolved D. The CDR3 is 16 residues long. Deletions cut 2 bases from V and 0 bases from J, with 11 bases between. Germline V gene lookup returns CDR1 SGHRS and CDR2 YFSETQ.

This clonotype was observed a single time. The chain has TRBV12-3 or TRBV12-4 and TRBJ2-5; 7 nucleotides agree with TRBD2. The CDR3 length is 15 residues. The ends lost 2 bases at V and 1 base at J; junction bases unmatched: 4. CDR3 sequence reads: CASSLRGEGQETQYF. CDR3 nucleotides: TGTGCCAGCAGTTTAAGAGGGGAGGGCCAAGAGACCCAGTACTTC.

The chain carries TRBV11-1 and TRBJ2-2, with 8 bases lining up with TRBD2. Germline V gene sequence: CDR1 SGHAT, CDR2 FQDESV (reference sequence). The ends lost 6 bases at V and 0 bases at J; junction bases unmatched: 9. The CDR3 has 17 amino acids. For the CDR3, the DNA is TGTGCCAGCAGGCATCTAGGCGGGGGGTCGAACACCGGGGAGCTGTTTTTT. It codes for CASRHLGGGSNTGELFF. The full variable domain, its missing parts supplied by reference TRBV11-1 and TRBJ2-2, is EAEVAQSPRYKITEKSQAVAFWCDPISGHATLYWYRQILGQGPELLVQFQDESVVDDSQLPKDRFSAERLKGVDSTLKIQPAELGDSAMYLCASRHLGGGSNTGELFFGEGSRLTVL.